This passage covers 15 T cell receptor beta chains from one sample sequenced in a study of cytomegalovirus exposure and HLA in healthy donors. A multiplex PCR was run with 60 Vbeta primers and 13 Jbeta primers. Profiling relied on immunoSEQ multiplex PCR, and the TCRdb table lists in-frame clones only, not all of them. The table for this sample gives fewer than 150,000 clones. The sequencing input was PBMCs. The receptors derive from a man aged 40-49 years in good health and CMV-seronegative.

The chain employs TRBV7-3 and TRBJ1-2, with 9 positions matching TRBD1. V lost 5 bases and J lost 8; bases outside the gene matches: 12. The CDR3 extends over 15 amino acids. Germline assignment: CDR1 SGHTA and CDR2 FQGTGA. The CDR3 DNA is TGTGCCAGCAGCCTTTCCGGGACAGGGAGCGGGGGCTACACCTTC. This gives the protein CASSLSGTGSGGYTF.

The chain combines TRBV5-8 with TRBJ1-6, with a tentative D call TRBD1 (5 bases). With 8 bases removed from V and 7 bases from J, the gap between germline ends came to 13 bases. The CDR3 is 13 amino acids. Germline V CDR1 and CDR2: SGHTS, YDEGEE. CDR3 sequence (DNA): TGTGCCAGTACAAGGGGAGGCAATTCACCCCTCCACTTT. Its translation is CASTRGGNSPLHF.

The chain combines TRBV7-2 with TRBJ1-5, with D perhaps TRBD1 (6 bases). The CDR3 loop spans 16 amino acids. Trimming pared 5 bases from V and 2 bases from J, leaving 16 bases between. CDR1 and CDR2 from the germline V gene are SGHTA and FQGNSA. DNA for the CDR3: TGTGCCAGCAGCCTTTACAGGGAAGCCGGCAATCAGCCCCAGCATTTT. Its translation is CASSLYREAGNQPQHF.

CDR3 residues: CASRAGASKGQPQHF. The CDR3 DNA sequence: TGTGCCAGCAGGGCGGGTGCGTCTAAGGGTCAGCCCCAGCATTTT. This sequence joins TRBV2 and TRBJ1-5, with D unclear. The germline CDR1 and CDR2 sequences are SNHLY and FYNNEI. V was pared by 6 bases and J by 6 bases, with 18 bases between. The CDR3 consists of 15 residues.

V usage is TRBV7-2 and J usage is TRBJ2-7; 7 bases fit TRBD1. The CDR3 runs 15 residues. The V gene's germline CDR1 is SGHTA and CDR2 FQGNSA. With V trimmed by 4 bases and J by 4 bases, 10 bases remained unmatched. The CDR3 DNA follows: TGTGCCAGCAGCTCCTTGCCAGGGGGTTCTTACGAGCAGTACTTC. It encodes CASSSLPGGSYEQYF.

This rearrangement joins TRBV6-5 to TRBJ2-6, with unresolved D. The CDR3 runs 14 residues. Germline lookup yields CDR1 MNHEY and CDR2 SVGAGI. Between the trimmed V and J ends, which lost 5 bases and 0 bases, there was a span of 5 bases. As DNA, the CDR3 is TGTGCCAGCAGTACCTACTCTGGGGCCAACGTCCTGACTTTC. Residues: CASSTYSGANVLTF.

The chain links TRBV7-3 to TRBJ2-3; D remains ambiguous. The V and J ends lost 3 bases and 1 base respectively, with 8 bases between them. CDR1 is SGHTA and CDR2 is FQGTGA in the germline V gene. The CDR3 runs 14 residues. CDR3 region: CASSLGRRTDTQYF. For the CDR3, the DNA is TGTGCCAGCAGCTTGGGCAGGCGCACAGATACGCAGTATTTT.

The chain combines TRBV6-6 with TRBJ1-2; D perhaps matches TRBD1 (5 bases). This CDR3 region has 14 residues. The germline gives CDR1 MNHNY, CDR2 SVGAGI (reference sequence). Trimming took off 5 bases at V and 4 bases at J, with 14 bases between the two ends. CDR3 bases: TGTGCCAGCAGTACGCAGGGCTCGTTCTATGGCTACACCTTC. It codes for CASSTQGSFYGYTF.

The chain carries TRBV5-4 and TRBJ1-3, with D possibly matching TRBD1 (6 bases). V was trimmed by 3 bases and J by 2 bases, leaving 12 bases between them. CDR3 length equals 15 residues. The germline V gene has CDR1 SGHNT and CDR2 YYREEE (reference sequence). CDR3 bases: TGTGCCAGCAGCTACGGACAGTATCCTGGAAACACCATATATTTT. Translation gives CASSYGQYPGNTIYF.

V and J are TRBV7-2 and TRBJ1-2, with D perhaps TRBD1 (5 bases). V shed 1 base and J shed 8 bases, with 20 bases lying between them. Per germline, CDR1 SGHTA and CDR2 FQGNSA. The CDR3 loop spans 16 amino acids. The CDR3 coding sequence is TGTGCCAGCAGCTTAGTTGGGGGGACCCCTACTAGGGGCTACACCTTC. Translating it yields CASSLVGGTPTRGYTF.

The rearrangement uses TRBV7-2 and TRBJ1-4; 8 bases map to TRBD1. This CDR3 region has 15 residues. V trimming: 5 bases; J trimming: 3 bases; junction bases outside the gene matches: 5. Per the germline V gene, CDR1 is SGHTA and CDR2 is FQGNSA. The CDR3 protein is CASSGTGRSNEKLFF. CDR3 coding DNA: TGTGCCAGCAGCGGGACAGGACGCTCTAATGAAAAACTGTTTTTT.

The V and J genes are TRBV7-7 and TRBJ2-5; D is perhaps TRBD2 (7 bases). V shed 5 bases and J shed 5 bases, with 15 bases lying between them. The length of the CDR3 is 14 residues. The germline V gene encodes CDR1 SSHAT and CDR2 FNYEAQ (reference sequence). DNA of the CDR3: TGTGCCAGCAGCGGCGGGGGCGTGGCGGAGACCCAGTACTTC. Translation gives CASSGGGVAETQYF.

The V and J genes are TRBV5-6 and TRBJ2-7, with TRBD1 matching 9 bases. CDR3 length: 14 residues. Germline V gene sequence: CDR1 SGHDT, CDR2 YYEEEE. The V and J ends lost 4 bases and 3 bases, in that order; junction bases with no gene match: 5. The CDR3 DNA sequence: TGTGCCAGCAGCGAAGGGACAGGGCACTACGAGCAGTACTTC. Translated, it gives CASSEGTGHYEQYF.

V is TRBV5-4 and J is TRBJ1-2; D may be TRBD1 (5 bases). The CDR3 is 13 amino acids. CDR1 is SGHNT and CDR2 is YYREEE in the germline V gene (reference sequence). Trimming pared 4 bases from V and 2 bases from J, leaving 9 bases between. The CDR3 is CASSTTGNYGYTF. DNA for the CDR3: TGTGCCAGCAGCACAACAGGAAACTATGGCTACACCTTC. The entire variable domain, with the rest obtained from reference TRBV5-4 and TRBJ1-2, is as follows: ETGVTQSPTHLIKTRGQQVTLRCSSQSGHNTVSWYQQALGQGPQFIFQYYREEENGRGNFPPRFSGLQFPNYSSELNVNALELDDSALYLCASSTTGNYGYTFGSGTRLTVV.

The chain employs TRBV27 and TRBJ1-4; 9 bases fit TRBD1. The CDR3 length is 15 residues. Germline V gene sequence: CDR1 MNHEY, CDR2 SMNVEV (reference sequence). V lost 6 bases to trimming and J lost 9 bases; unmatched junction nucleotides: 11. CDR3 in DNA: TGTGCCAGCAGAACCGGGACAGGGAATGTTAAAAAACTGTTTTTT. Translating it yields CASRTGTGNVKKLFF.